What follows is one T cell receptor (beta chain) and its context. What it recognizes is unknown. This record belongs to a study of blood T cells in healthy people across ages. Caucasian, healthy and from Russia, the donors were aged between about 6 and 90. Next came a second PCR, run for roughly 6 to 11 cycles, which used a sample-barcoded 5' primer along with a J-beta primer mix. From the 5' RACE reads, TCRdb called clonotypes with MiXCR, one entry per CDR3 protein. Of about a million distinct CDR3 sequences in the sample, around two fifths are singletons; the top ten hold around 12%. Notes on the study in general: Long-lived donors had more naive CD4+ cells and higher diversity than aged donors.

The clonotype was recovered from a man younger than 35 in good health. Material for sequencing was blood.

The CDR3 DNA reads as TGTGCCAGCAGCCAAGTGGACAGCCCCTACGAGCAGTACTTC. Its translation: CASSQVDSPYEQYF. The chain joins TRBV3-1 to TRBJ2-7; TRBD1 is a possible D gene (6 bases). V shed 1 base and J shed 2 bases, with 9 bases lying between them. CDR3 length: 14 amino acids. CDR1 and CDR2 (germline): LGHDT, YNNKEL (reference sequence).